This T cell receptor beta chain comes out of a study of T cell repertoires in cytomegalovirus infection. Study summary: From public TCR beta signatures came an indication of both CMV infection and matching HLA type.

The CDR3 length is 16 residues. Germline loops: CDR1 MNHNY, CDR2 SVGAGI (reference sequence). V was pared by 6 bases and J by 6 bases, with 21 bases between. TCRdb independently ran MiXCR on the reads; one entry per CDR3 protein. In the table there are approximately 500,000 distinct CDR3 sequences, roughly 12% of which are singletons. This clonotype has at least ten counts. The antigen is unknown. Study findings and constraints: People with CMV and the relevant HLA were identified by cumulative public TCR beta family frequency.

Sample: PBMCs. This receptor was obtained from a human donor in good health (CMV status not recorded). Some clones in this sample may be carry-over from other donors' samples. The V call is TRBV6-6, the J call TRBJ1-5; maybe TRBD1 (5 bases). The CDR3 DNA follows: TGTGCCAGCAGGCCATTGGGGCGGACGAGAGGTCAGCCCCAGCATTTT. As protein: CASRPLGRTRGQPQHF.